This is a list of T cell receptor beta chains from one sample in a study of T cells in tuberculosis. Sequencing was performed with immunoSEQ multiplex PCR; in TCRdb, only in-frame clones are kept and a portion is missing. Of 88,000 or so clones in the sample, roughly 93% are singletons; the top ten hold approximately 2%. Sequenced material: CD1b-GMM tetramer-negative cells sorted from PBMCs. These receptors were obtained from an adult woman with latent tuberculosis. CDR3s include the opening cysteine and the closing phenylalanine or tryptophan. Each record gives: D gene, clone size, J gene, V gene, CDR3 protein, CDR3 DNA. A D gene is named only where the DNA matches it firmly. Only some rows state a clone size, as once, few, many or a class for expanded clones.

D: .
size: .
J: TRBJ2-2
V: TRBV6-1
CDR3: CASRLQETNTGELFF
DNA: TGTGCCAGCAGATTACAGGAGACGAACACCGGGGAGCTGTTTTTT

D: .
size: once
J: TRBJ1-5
V: TRBV15
CDR3: CATSRDNHQPQHF
DNA: TGTGCCACCAGCAGGGACAACCATCAGCCCCAGCATTTT

D: TRBD1
size: once
J: TRBJ2-7
V: TRBV5-1
CDR3: CASSVSPRPTGVSGEQYF
DNA: TGCGCCAGCAGTGTATCGCCGAGGCCGACAGGGGTAAGTGGCGAGCAGTACTTC

D: .
size: .
J: TRBJ2-1
V: TRBV6-5
CDR3: CASRSSGVQGEQFF
DNA: TGTGCCAGCAGATCGTCAGGGGTTCAGGGTGAGCAGTTCTTC

D: .
size: .
J: TRBJ2-2
V: TRBV13
CDR3: CASSLAHRALGTGELFF
DNA: TGTGCCAGCAGCTTAGCCCACAGGGCCCTGGGCACCGGGGAGCTGTTTTTT

D: TRBD1
size: once
J: TRBJ1-4
V: TRBV14
CDR3: CASSQHRGSEKLFF
DNA: TGTGCCAGCAGCCAACACAGGGGAAGTGAAAAACTGTTTTTT

D: .
size: .
J: TRBJ2-7
V: TRBV6-5
CDR3: CASSLQGPYEQYF
DNA: TGTGCCAGCAGTTTACAGGGCCCCTACGAGCAGTACTTC

D: .
size: .
J: TRBJ1-2
V: TRBV6-5
CDR3: CASSPSPPGYGYTF
DNA: TGTGCCAGCAGTCCGTCACCCCCAGGGTATGGCTACACCTTC

D: .
size: .
J: TRBJ2-1
V: TRBV4-1
CDR3: CASSQGPGQRSYNEQFF
DNA: TGCGCCAGCAGCCAGGGGCCGGGCCAGAGGAGCTACAATGAGCAGTTCTTC

D: TRBD1
size: .
J: TRBJ1-2
V: TRBV29-1
CDR3: CSVDIRGDGYTF
DNA: TGCAGCGTTGATATCAGGGGGGATGGCTACACCTTC

D: TRBD2
size: .
J: TRBJ2-3
V: TRBV5-1
CDR3: CASNERGGTDTQYF
DNA: TGCGCCAGCAATGAGCGGGGGGGCACAGATACGCAGTATTTT

D: TRBD2
size: .
J: TRBJ2-7
V: TRBV4-1
CDR3: CASSPIAGMVREQYF
DNA: TGCGCCAGCAGCCCCATAGCGGGGATGGTGCGGGAGCAGTACTTC

D: .
size: .
J: TRBJ2-1
V: TRBV6-6
CDR3: CASERGSSYNEQFF
DNA: TGTGCCAGCGAACGGGGGTCCTCCTACAATGAGCAGTTCTTC

D: .
size: .
J: TRBJ1-3
V: TRBV6-5
CDR3: CASSSPGTPSGNTIYF
DNA: TGTGCCAGCAGTTCCCCCGGGACACCCTCTGGAAACACCATATATTTT

D: .
size: .
J: TRBJ1-1
V: TRBV14
CDR3: CASSQEIRASTEAFF
DNA: TGTGCCAGCAGCCAAGAGATCAGGGCTAGCACTGAAGCTTTCTTT

D: TRBD2
size: .
J: TRBJ2-1
V: TRBV25-1
CDR3: CASSDPDRDYYNEQFF
DNA: TGTGCCAGCAGTGACCCCGACCGGGACTATTACAATGAGCAGTTCTTC

D: TRBD2
size: .
J: TRBJ2-3
V: TRBV10-3
CDR3: CAIREGLAGGSTQYF
DNA: TGTGCCATCAGGGAGGGACTAGCGGGGGGGAGTACGCAGTATTTT

D: TRBD2
size: .
J: TRBJ2-5
V: TRBV15
CDR3: CATSRDRGLVRQTQYF
DNA: TGTGCCACCAGCAGAGACCGGGGACTAGTACGGCAGACCCAGTACTTC

D: .
size: .
J: TRBJ1-1
V: TRBV19
CDR3: CASSIVQGNTEAFF
DNA: TGTGCCAGTAGTATCGTACAGGGGAACACTGAAGCTTTCTTT

D: .
size: .
J: TRBJ2-7
V: TRBV5-1
CDR3: CASSFIPEERQYF
DNA: TGCGCCAGCAGCTTCATTCCCGAAGAGCGGCAGTACTTC

D: TRBD1
size: once
J: TRBJ2-1
V: TRBV10-1
CDR3: CATSLRGNEQFF
DNA: TGCGCCACTAGCCTCAGGGGGAATGAGCAGTTCTTC

D: .
size: .
J: TRBJ1-3
V: TRBV19
CDR3: CASRSGAGNTIYF
DNA: TGTGCCAGTAGATCTGGGGCCGGAAACACCATATATTTT

D: .
size: .
J: TRBJ1-5
V: TRBV2
CDR3: CASSVEGDQPQHF
DNA: TGTGCCAGCAGTGTGGAAGGGGATCAGCCCCAGCATTTT

D: .
size: .
J: TRBJ1-2
V: TRBV5-1
CDR3: CASSFEGKGTYGYTF
DNA: TGCGCCAGCAGCTTTGAGGGTAAGGGCACCTATGGCTACACCTTC

D: TRBD2
size: .
J: TRBJ2-5
V: TRBV2
CDR3: CASSGVGGLETQYF
DNA: TGTGCCAGCAGTGGGGTCGGGGGGTTGGAGACCCAGTACTTC

D: TRBD1
size: .
J: TRBJ2-7
V: TRBV19
CDR3: CASSTGGASYEQYF
DNA: TGTGCCAGTAGTACAGGGGGCGCCTCCTACGAGCAGTACTTC

D: .
size: .
J: TRBJ1-5
V: TRBV2
CDR3: CASGKQGNSNQPQHF
DNA: TGTGCCAGCGGAAAACAGGGCAATAGCAATCAGCCCCAGCATTTT

D: TRBD1
size: .
J: TRBJ2-5
V: TRBV5-6
CDR3: CASSRDRDRETQYF
DNA: TGTGCCAGCAGCCGGGACAGGGATAGGGAGACCCAGTACTTC

D: TRBD1
size: .
J: TRBJ1-5
V: TRBV5-6
CDR3: CASSFISGQGSNQPQHF
DNA: TGTGCCAGCAGCTTCATTTCGGGACAGGGAAGCAATCAGCCCCAGCATTTT

D: TRBD1
size: .
J: TRBJ1-2
V: TRBV5-6
CDR3: CASSSTGTGYGYTF
DNA: TGTGCCAGCAGCTCGACCGGGACAGGGTATGGCTACACCTTC

D: TRBD2
size: .
J: TRBJ2-1
V: TRBV19
CDR3: CASSIVEAGGGNEQFF
DNA: TGTGCCAGTAGTATAGTTGAAGCGGGGGGCGGCAATGAGCAGTTCTTC

D: TRBD1
size: .
J: TRBJ2-1
V: TRBV7-9
CDR3: CASSWRGGTGGYNEQFF
DNA: TGTGCCAGCAGCTGGAGAGGCGGGACAGGGGGATACAATGAGCAGTTCTTC

D: .
size: once
J: TRBJ1-2
V: TRBV27
CDR3: CATNNGGGYTF
DNA: TGTGCCACTAACAACGGGGGAGGCTACACCTTC

D: .
size: .
J: TRBJ1-2
V: TRBV5-4
CDR3: CASSFQGYGYTF
DNA: TGTGCCAGCAGCTTCCAGGGATACGGCTACACCTTC

D: TRBD2
size: .
J: TRBJ2-7
V: TRBV7-2
CDR3: CASSPSGGPYEQYF
DNA: TGTGCCAGCTCCCCTAGCGGGGGGCCTTACGAGCAGTACTTC

D: .
size: .
J: TRBJ1-2
V: TRBV7-9
CDR3: CASSLKGWTVHGYTF
DNA: TGTGCCAGCAGCTTAAAAGGGTGGACAGTCCACGGCTACACCTTC

D: .
size: .
J: TRBJ2-6
V: TRBV6-4
CDR3: CASSQGGGANVLTF
DNA: TGTGCCAGCAGCCAGGGGGGTGGGGCCAACGTCCTGACTTTC

D: TRBD1
size: .
J: TRBJ2-5
V: TRBV15
CDR3: CATSRDKGQGYETQYF
DNA: TGTGCCACCAGCAGAGATAAAGGACAGGGATACGAGACCCAGTACTTC